Listed here is a single TCR beta chain. The CDR3 contains 15 residues. Germline lookup yields CDR1 GTSNPN and CDR2 SVGIG (reference sequence). V was clipped by 0 bases and J by 2 bases; unmatched bases: 4. Profiled with immunoSEQ multiplex PCR; TCRdb holds only in-frame clones, not every one. The sample has 150,000 or so clones; just under 90% are singletons. This entry belongs to a study of cytomegalovirus exposure and HLA in healthy donors. This receptor was taken from a woman under 40 in good health and CMV-seronegative. The rearrangement joins TRBV30 to TRBJ1-5; 7 positions match TRBD1. Sequenced sample: PBMCs. The CDR3 nucleotides read TGTGCCTGGAGTGTGACAGGGTACGGCAATCAGCCCCAGCATTTT. It codes for CAWSVTGYGNQPQHF.